The 26 T cell receptor beta chains below were found in one sample sequenced in a study of T cell responses to AZD1222 COVID-19 vaccine. Data came from immunoSEQ multiplex PCR; TCRdb stores just in-frame clones and leaves some out. The sample contains about 92,000 clones, 91% of which appear only once. Material: peripheral blood, obtained on day 0 of AZD1222 vaccination. The receptors were sampled from an adult in good health.

The V and J genes are TRBV5-4 and TRBJ2-7; TRBD1 agrees at 7 bases. The CDR3 runs 15 residues. V gave up 4 bases and J gave up 2 bases; unmatched junction bases: 9. In germline, CDR1 is SGHNT, CDR2 YYREEE (reference sequence). CDR3: CASSRLDRVAYEQYF. The DNA for the CDR3 is TGTGCCAGCAGCAGACTCGACAGGGTTGCCTACGAGCAGTACTTC.

The rearrangement links TRBV7-2 to TRBJ2-3; 13 nucleotides agree with TRBD2. Germline values: CDR1 SGHTA, CDR2 FQGNSA. The CDR3 runs 16 residues. V gave up 4 bases and J gave up 7 bases; unmatched junction bases: 8. DNA of the CDR3: TGTGCCAGCAGCTCAATGGGACTAGCGGGACAACATACGCAGTATTTT. Translated, it gives CASSSMGLAGQHTQYF.

V and J are TRBV5-1 and TRBJ1-2, with D maybe TRBD1 (5 bases). Looked up from germline, CDR1 is SGHRS and CDR2 is YFSETQ. This CDR3 region has 12 residues. The V end was cut by 10 bases, the J end by 4 bases, with 14 bases between. The CDR3 is CAASRDGYGYTF. CDR3 DNA: TGCGCCGCCAGCAGGGACGGCTATGGCTACACCTTC.

The chain recombines TRBV10-2 with TRBJ1-2, with TRBD1 matching over 7 bases. The CDR3 consists of 14 residues. The germline CDR1 and CDR2 sequences are WSHSY and SAAADI. J lost 6 bases, V lost 0 bases, and 4 bases had no gene match. CDR3 region: CASSESPGQNGYTF. DNA of the CDR3: TGCGCCAGCAGTGAGTCGCCGGGACAGAATGGCTACACCTTC.

The J gene is TRBJ1-4, the V gene TRBV11-2; the D gene is possibly TRBD1 (6 bases). Germline V CDR1 and CDR2: SGHAT, FQNNGV. The ends were cut back, 1 base at V and 4 bases at J, with 10 bases in the middle. This CDR3 comprises 15 residues. CDR3 loop: CASSLATGRNEKLFF. CDR3 in DNA: TGTGCCAGCAGCTTAGCGACAGGACGTAATGAAAAACTGTTTTTT.

V usage is TRBV27 and J usage is TRBJ1-6; D may be TRBD1 (5 bases). CDR1 is MNHEY and CDR2 is SMNVEV in the germline V gene (reference sequence). V lost 2 bases and J 0 bases, leaving 14 bases between the germline ends. CDR3 length equals 18 residues. CDR3 coding DNA: TGTGCCAGCAGTTTAAGTGCAGGGCCTAGCTCCTATAATTCACCCCTCCACTTT. This encodes CASSLSAGPSSYNSPLHF.

The chain carries TRBV14 and TRBJ2-3, with 11 positions matching TRBD2. Per germline, CDR1 SGHDN and CDR2 FVKESK. This CDR3 contains 16 residues. With V trimmed by 4 bases and J by 9 bases, 12 bases remained unmatched. CDR3 sequence: CASSPGGASGRRTQYF. The DNA for the CDR3 is TGTGCCAGCAGCCCCGGGGGGGCTAGCGGGAGGCGGACGCAGTATTTT.

This chain uses TRBV3-1 (or the pseudogene TRBV3-2) with TRBJ2-3; TRBD2 matches 9 bases. From germline, CDR1 is LGHDT and CDR2 YNNKEL (reference sequence). The CDR3 spans 19 residues. V dropped 1 base and J dropped 2; count of bases not matched to a gene: 13. The CDR3 spells CASSQVFEWASGDTDTQYF. CDR3 bases: TGTGCCAGCAGCCAAGTATTCGAGTGGGCTAGCGGGGACACAGATACGCAGTATTTT.

This rearrangement joins TRBV9 to TRBJ1-2; D gene unclear. V lost 3 bases and J 3 bases, leaving 12 bases between the germline ends. This CDR3 has 14 residues. Germline CDR1 is SGDLS and CDR2 is YYNGEE. CDR3 in amino acids: CASSADGLDYGYTF. CDR3 in DNA: TGTGCCAGCAGCGCGGACGGCCTGGACTATGGCTACACCTTC.

Only one count was recorded for this clone. The V call is TRBV6-1, the J call TRBJ2-6; D gene unclear. Trimming removed 0 bases from V and 13 bases from J, with 10 bases in between. CDR3 size: 13 residues. Germline V gene data show CDR1 as MNHNS and CDR2 as SASEGT. The CDR3 spells CASSEAAGQVLTF. The CDR3, as DNA: TGTGCCAGCAGTGAAGCGGCAGGTCAAGTCCTGACTTTC.

The chain joins TRBV12-3 or TRBV12-4 to TRBJ1-1, with unresolved D. V lost 6 bases and J lost 1, with 9 bases in between. CDR3 length: 13 amino acids. CDR3 amino acids: CASSSLENTEAFF. The CDR3 bases are TGTGCCAGCAGCTCCTTGGAGAACACTGAAGCTTTCTTT.

The chain has TRBV7-2 and TRBJ1-1; D perhaps matches TRBD1 (6 bases). The germline gives CDR1 SGHTA, CDR2 FQGNSA. Trimming took off 5 bases at V and 1 base at J, with 11 bases between the two ends. The CDR3 is 14 residues long. Here the CDR3 reads CASSPGHQNTEAFF. As DNA, the CDR3 is TGTGCCAGCAGCCCGGGACACCAGAACACTGAAGCTTTCTTT.

This clone occurred once. The gene calls are TRBV4-1 and TRBJ1-1, with a weak D call TRBD1 (6 bases). CDR1 and CDR2 (germline): MGHRA, YSYEKL. V lost 0 bases to trimming and J lost 1 base, with 18 bases between them. The CDR3 length is 18 residues. For the CDR3, the DNA is TGCGCCAGCAGCCAAGATTCGGGGGGGGGCCGCCGGAACACTGAAGCTTTCTTT. The encoded protein is CASSQDSGGGRRNTEAFF.

The genes are TRBV25-1 and TRBJ1-4, with 7 positions matching TRBD1. This CDR3 is 16 amino acids long. Trimming removed 3 bases from V and 11 bases from J; junction bases left unmatched: 15. Germline V gene lookup returns CDR1 MGHDK and CDR2 SYGVNS. CDR3 residues: CASSDPRTGRGGKLFF. DNA for the CDR3: TGTGCCAGCAGTGACCCCCGGACAGGCCGGGGCGGGAAACTGTTTTTT.

J is TRBJ1-4 and V is TRBV19; no firm D call. Germline V CDR1 and CDR2: LNHDA, SQIVND (reference sequence). The CDR3 length is 13 residues. V dropped 5 bases and J dropped 8 bases, with 12 bases sitting between them. CDR3 DNA: TGTGCCAGTAGTGTTGGACCCAGGGAAAAACTGTTTTTT. Its translation: CASSVGPREKLFF.

This rearrangement joins TRBV12-5 to TRBJ1-4; D uncertain. Germline V CDR1 and CDR2: LGHNT, FRNRAP. Trimming removed 0 bases from V and 3 bases from J, with 2 bases in between. The CDR3 consists of 13 residues. CDR3 sequence reads: CASGLVANEKLFF. The CDR3, as DNA: TGTGCTAGTGGTTTGGTAGCTAATGAAAAACTGTTTTTT.

The chain carries TRBV19 and TRBJ1-5, with D possibly matching TRBD1 (6 bases). The CDR3 totals 15 residues. The germline V and J ends were trimmed by 5 bases and 2 bases, with 13 bases remaining between them. Per the germline V gene, CDR1 is LNHDA and CDR2 is SQIVND (reference sequence). Here the CDR3 reads CASSQQGGGNQPQHF. CDR3 bases: TGTGCCAGTAGTCAACAGGGTGGAGGCAATCAGCCCCAGCATTTT.

The CDR3 DNA reads TGTGCCAGCAGCTTGGACAGGGGTGCCTACGAGCAGTACTTC. This encodes CASSLDRGAYEQYF. V usage is TRBV7-2 and J usage is TRBJ2-7; 9 bases are a match to TRBD1. CDR3 length: 14 residues. The V gene end was trimmed by 3 bases and the J gene end by 2 bases; junction bases not matched to a gene: 2. Germline-derived CDR1 and CDR2 are SGHTA and FQGNSA.

V gene TRBV7-2 combines with J gene TRBJ1-1, with D possibly TRBD1 on 5 matching bases. The length of the CDR3 is 15 residues. Deletions cut 3 bases from V and 4 bases from J, with 15 bases between. Germline V lookup: CDR1 SGHTA, CDR2 FQGNSA. CDR3 nucleotide sequence: TGTGCCAGCAGCTTTATAAGGGGAAGAGGCACTGAAGCTTTCTTT. Translated, it gives CASSFIRGRGTEAFF.

V usage is TRBV15 and J usage is TRBJ1-1; D is undetermined. Germline V gene lookup returns CDR1 LNHNV and CDR2 YYDKDF (reference sequence). This CDR3 has 13 residues. With 0 bases removed from V and 0 bases from J, the gap between germline ends came to 2 bases. The CDR3 nucleotides read TGTGCCACCAGCAGAGACCTGAACACTGAAGCTTTCTTT. It specifies CATSRDLNTEAFF.

The chain couples TRBV15 to TRBJ2-1; 7 positions agree with TRBD2. The germline V gene encodes CDR1 LNHNV and CDR2 YYDKDF (reference sequence). V lost 1 base and J lost 3; bases outside the gene matches: 6. CDR3 length: 16 residues. In DNA form, the CDR3 reads TGTGCCACCAGCAGAGCGGCTAGCGGAGTCTACAATGAGCAGTTCTTC. Its translation is CATSRAASGVYNEQFF.

The V and J genes are TRBV19 and TRBJ2-7; TRBD1 aligns across 7 bases. This CDR3 has 16 residues. Trimming took 10 bases from V and 0 from J; bases not matched to a gene: 15. CDR1 and CDR2 (germline): LNHDA, SQIVND (reference sequence). CDR3 DNA sequence: TGTGCCACTACATTACCCGGGCCAGGGGGCTCCTACGAGCAGTACTTC. Its protein product is CATTLPGPGGSYEQYF.

The chain combines TRBV6-1 with TRBJ2-1, with TRBD2 identical over 8 bases. V dropped 1 base and J dropped 4; count of bases not matched to a gene: 6. The CDR3 extends over 16 amino acids. Germline V gene sequence: CDR1 MNHNS, CDR2 SASEGT. In nucleotides, the CDR3 is TGTGCCAGCAGTGAAGAGCGGGGGAGCTTATACAATGAGCAGTTCTTC. Protein product: CASSEERGSLYNEQFF.

The CDR3 sequence: CASVPRTGGRYEQYF. CDR3 nucleotide sequence: TGTGCCAGCGTACCCAGGACAGGGGGGCGGTACGAGCAGTACTTC. The chain uses TRBV2 and TRBJ2-7, with 10 nucleotides matching TRBD1. Per germline, CDR1 SNHLY and CDR2 FYNNEI. J lost 4 bases, V lost 8 bases, and 11 bases had no gene match. The CDR3 extends over 15 amino acids.

The gene calls are TRBV6-4 and TRBJ2-5; D possibly corresponds to TRBD2 (5 bases). This CDR3 comprises 12 residues. CDR1 is MRHNA and CDR2 is SNTAGT in the germline V gene. DNA of the CDR3: TGTCCGGGGAGTTGCAGCCAAGAGACCCAGTACTTC. Protein sequence: CPGSCSQETQYF.

This chain connects TRBV4-1 to TRBJ1-5, with 8 positions matching TRBD1. The CDR3 covers 15 residues. Per germline, CDR1 MGHRA and CDR2 YSYEKL. J gave up 5 bases and V 1 base, and 4 bases lay outside the gene matches. The CDR3 nucleotides read TGCGCCAGCAGCCAAGTGGGACAGGTACATCAGCCCCAGCATTTT. Translating gives CASSQVGQVHQPQHF.